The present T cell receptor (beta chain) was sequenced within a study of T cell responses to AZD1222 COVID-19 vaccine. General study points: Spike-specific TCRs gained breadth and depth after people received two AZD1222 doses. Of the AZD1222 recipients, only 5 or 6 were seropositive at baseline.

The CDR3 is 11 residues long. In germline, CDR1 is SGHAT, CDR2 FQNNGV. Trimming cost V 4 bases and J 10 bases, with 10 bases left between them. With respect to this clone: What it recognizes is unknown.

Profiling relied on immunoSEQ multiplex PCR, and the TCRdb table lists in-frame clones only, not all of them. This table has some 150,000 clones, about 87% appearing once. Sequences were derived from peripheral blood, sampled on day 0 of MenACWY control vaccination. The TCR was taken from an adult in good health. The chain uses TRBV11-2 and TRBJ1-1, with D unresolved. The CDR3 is CASSSRGGAFF. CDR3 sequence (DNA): TGTGCCAGCAGCTCCCGCGGAGGAGCTTTCTTT.